This T cell receptor beta chain was captured in a study of OX40 agonist ivuxolimab in advanced cancers. The wider study: Mean age 60 years, range 23 to 79; roughly 82% male.

The method was immunoSEQ multiplex PCR; TCRdb's version includes in-frame clones alone and lacks a portion of them. The sample contains about 12,000 clones, roughly 77% of which appear only once. The germline V gene has CDR1 SEHNR and CDR2 FQNEAQ (reference sequence). The CDR3 loop spans 13 amino acids. V dropped 1 base and J dropped 6 bases, with 8 bases sitting between them. Notes on the study in general: Researchers did not establish what antigens the expanded peripheral T cells target. The study found that CD8+ T cells averaged more expanded clones than CD4+.

Remarks on this clone: Antigen specificity is unknown.

The V gene is TRBV7-9, the J gene TRBJ2-3; D is unresolved. This specimen consisted of CD4+ or CD8+ T cells sorted from blood, obtained in a trial of the OX40 agonist ivuxolimab. This sequence originates from an adult with an advanced solid tumor such as melanoma, head and neck, liver or kidney cancer. DNA for the CDR3: TGTGCCAGCAGCTTAGGGTCCGGGGATACGCAGTATTTT. This sequence encodes CASSLGSGDTQYF.